One and the same sample provided the 21 T cell receptor beta chains below, sequenced in a study of CD8+CD57+ T cells in acquired aplastic anemia. CD8+CD57+ cell expansion, shown by flow cytometry, had occurred in the patients selected for sequencing. Genomic DNA, serving as template, underwent TCR beta VDJ and CDR3 profiling. TCRdb analysed the reads with MiXCR anew, one entry per CDR3 protein. The data hold some 120,000 distinct CDR3 sequences, with 58% observed a single time. Sequencing input: sorted CD4+, CD8+, or CD8+CD57+ T cells (not recorded which) from PBMCs. Every receptor here comes from a human donor with aplastic anemia.

The rearrangement joins TRBV20-1 to TRBJ2-7; D may be TRBD2 (5 bases). The V gene's germline CDR1 is DFQATT and CDR2 SNEGSKA (reference sequence). This CDR3 is 12 amino acids long. Trimming stripped 3 bases from V and 3 bases from J, with 9 bases between. The CDR3 reads CSARAGIYEQYF. DNA for the CDR3: TGCAGTGCTAGGGCCGGGATCTACGAGCAGTACTTC.

The gene calls are TRBV7-2 and TRBJ1-1, with no clear D. Germline CDR1 and CDR2: SGHTA and FQGNSA. This CDR3 spans 15 amino acids. With 4 bases removed from V and 4 bases from J, the gap between germline ends came to 16 bases. The chain's CDR3 is CASSSRMGMGTEAFF. CDR3 bases: TGTGCCAGCAGCTCCCGGATGGGCATGGGCACTGAAGCTTTCTTT.

Worth noting for this clonotype: Because it lacks the conserved phenylalanine or tryptophan at the end, this CDR3 is likely a read error. It is unclear where the CDR3 begins or ends on the DNA, so no DNA is shown, and the CDR3 is as TCRdb lists it. The chain carries TRBV12-3 or TRBV12-4 and TRBJ2-2; the D segment call TRBD1 is taken from the table without a DNA check. The length of the CDR3 is 8 amino acids, counting both ends. The CDR3 region is CASSTGTG.

The rearrangement uses TRBV15 and TRBJ2-1; 10 bases agree with TRBD1. Germline V gives CDR1 LNHNV, CDR2 YYDKDF (reference sequence). Trimming cost V 8 bases and J 9 bases; bases outside gene matches: 19. The CDR3 is 17 residues long. The CDR3 loop is CATGSTRTGGLWGEQFF. CDR3 bases: TGTGCCACCGGATCCACGCGGACAGGGGGGCTATGGGGTGAGCAGTTCTTC. Full variable domain (missing parts from reference TRBV15 and TRBJ2-1): DAMVIQNPRYQVTQFGKPVTLSCSQTLNHNVMYWYQQKSSQAPKLLFHYYDKDFNNEADTPDNFQSRRPNTSFCFLDIRSPGLGDTAMYLCATGSTRTGGLWGEQFFGPGTRLTVL.

This clonotype was picked up many times. V and J are TRBV5-1 and TRBJ1-1; D remains unclear. V gave up 4 bases and J gave up 0 bases, with 16 bases separating them. The CDR3 has 16 amino acids. CDR1 is SGHRS and CDR2 is YFSETQ in the germline V gene. The CDR3 is CASSLSFSGMNTEAFF. As DNA, the CDR3 is TGCGCCAGCAGCCTCTCATTTTCGGGCATGAACACTGAAGCTTTCTTT.

The J gene is TRBJ2-7, the V gene TRBV7-9; possible D gene TRBD2, 6 bases. The germline V gene has CDR1 SEHNR and CDR2 FQNEAQ (reference sequence). V lost 7 bases, J lost 7 bases, and 20 bases lay in between. The CDR3 sequence is 14 residues long. This CDR3 reads CASTPVGGAREQYF. The CDR3 DNA reads as TGTGCCAGCACCCCGGTAGGAGGGGCCCGGGAGCAGTACTTC.

In this sample, this clonotype turned up many times. The chain couples TRBV12-3 or TRBV12-4 to TRBJ1-2; D may be TRBD1 (5 bases). Between the trimmed V and J ends, which lost 6 bases and 2 bases, there was a span of 10 bases. The CDR3 has 13 amino acids. This CDR3 is CASSPTVNYGYTF. The DNA for the CDR3 is TGTGCCAGCAGCCCGACAGTGAACTATGGCTACACCTTC.

The genes are TRBV29-1 and TRBJ2-7; TRBD1 agrees at 10 bases. Germline-derived CDR1 and CDR2 are SQVTM and ANQGSEA. V dropped 4 bases and J dropped 3; count of bases not matched to a gene: 12. This CDR3 comprises 16 residues. The CDR3 is CSVAVSGQGVYYEQYF. CDR3 nucleotide sequence: TGCAGCGTTGCTGTCTCTGGACAGGGGGTCTACTACGAGCAGTACTTC.

CDR3 residues: CATKRGGRGSYNSPLHF. CDR3 bases: TGTGCCACCAAACGGGGGGGGAGAGGCTCCTATAATTCACCCCTCCACTTT. The chain uses TRBV15 and TRBJ1-6; D may be TRBD1 (5 bases). The CDR3 is made up of 17 amino acids. Trimming removed 7 bases from V and 0 bases from J, with 16 bases in between. Germline V gene data show CDR1 as LNHNV and CDR2 as YYDKDF (reference sequence).

This chain joins TRBV20-1 and TRBJ2-5, with D possibly matching TRBD1 (5 bases). V gave up 1 base and J gave up 1 base, with 13 bases separating them. Germline CDR1 and CDR2: DFQATT and SNEGSKA (reference sequence). There are 15 residues in the CDR3. CDR3 in amino acids: CSARALTAPQETQYF. The DNA for the CDR3 is TGCAGTGCTAGAGCGTTGACAGCACCCCAAGAGACCCAGTACTTC.

The genes are TRBV9 and TRBJ1-3; possibly TRBD1 for D (6 bases). V shed 0 bases and J shed 4 bases, with 14 bases lying between them. The CDR3 is 16 amino acids. Per the germline V gene, CDR1 is SGDLS and CDR2 is YYNGEE. CDR3 sequence: CASSVAFQGSGNTIYF. The CDR3 DNA reads TGTGCCAGCAGCGTAGCTTTTCAGGGGTCGGGAAACACCATATATTTT.

The chain employs TRBV28 and TRBJ2-1, with 7 bases lining up with TRBD2. This CDR3 has 15 amino acids. The V gene end was trimmed by 8 bases and the J gene end by 2 bases; junction bases not matched to a gene: 9. The germline gives CDR1 MDHEN, CDR2 SYDVKM. CDR3 DNA sequence: TGTGCCAGCCTTACTCTAGCGGCAACCTACAATGAGCAGTTCTTC. Its translation is CASLTLAATYNEQFF.

Ten or more counts support this clonotype. The rearrangement joins TRBV2 to TRBJ2-6; the D gene could be TRBD1 or TRBD2 (6 bases each). The germline V and J ends were trimmed by 7 bases and 4 bases, with 17 bases remaining between them. The CDR3 length is 16 residues. Per germline, CDR1 SNHLY and CDR2 FYNNEI. The CDR3 region is CASILRGVRGANVLTF. In DNA form, the CDR3 reads TGTGCCAGCATCCTGAGGGGGGTTAGAGGGGCCAACGTCCTGACTTTC.

This chain joins TRBV5-8 and TRBJ2-7, with 13 bases fitting TRBD2. Germline V gene lookup returns CDR1 SGHTS and CDR2 YDEGEE. This CDR3 is built from 14 residues. With 3 bases clipped from V and 6 bases from J, the junction kept 3 bases outside the gene matches. The CDR3 protein is CASSSGLAGAEQYF. CDR3 in DNA: TGTGCCAGCAGCTCAGGACTAGCGGGAGCCGAGCAGTACTTC.

The chain recombines TRBV10-3 with TRBJ2-7, with D possibly matching TRBD1 (6 bases). CDR3 size: 16 residues. Trimming left V 6 bases short and J 0 bases short, with 18 bases between. The V gene's germline CDR1 is ENHRY and CDR2 SYGVKD. CDR3 residues: CAISTWGQGHSYEQYF. CDR3 coding DNA: TGTGCCATCAGCACATGGGGGCAGGGCCACTCCTACGAGCAGTACTTC.

The chain is built from TRBV28 and TRBJ2-7, with D possibly being TRBD1 (6 bases). CDR3 length: 16 residues. V gave up 4 bases and J gave up 5 bases, with 21 bases separating them. Germline loops: CDR1 MDHEN, CDR2 SYDVKM. As DNA, the CDR3 is TGTGCCAGCAGTTCACTAGGAACAGGGAGTTGGAACGAGCAGTACTTC. Translating gives CASSSLGTGSWNEQYF.

The gene calls are TRBV29-1 and TRBJ1-2, with D unresolved. In germline, CDR1 is SQVTM, CDR2 ANQGSEA. V was shortened by 7 bases and J by 3 bases, with 15 bases between the two germline ends. The CDR3 is made up of 13 amino acids. The CDR3 DNA reads as TGCAGCGCCCGGGCCACCGAGCACTATGGCTACACCTTC. It codes for CSARATEHYGYTF.

The chain links TRBV19 to TRBJ1-5; D perhaps matches TRBD1 (6 bases). This CDR3 comprises 15 residues. Germline-derived CDR1 and CDR2 are LNHDA and SQIVND (reference sequence). Trimming stripped 4 bases from V and 3 bases from J, with 13 bases between. CDR3 bases: TGTGCCAGTAGTACAAATGACAGGATCAATCAGCCCCAGCATTTT. Translation: CASSTNDRINQPQHF.

This clonotype has just a few counts. The chain has TRBV11-1 and TRBJ1-6; no clear D. Trimming removed 0 bases from V and 2 bases from J, with 8 bases in between. The CDR3 contains 16 residues. Germline assignment: CDR1 SGHAT and CDR2 FQDESV (reference sequence). As DNA, the CDR3 is TGTGCCAGCAGCTTAGCGCCGAGAACCTATAATTCACCCCTCCACTTT. Residues: CASSLAPRTYNSPLHF.

This clonotype was observed many times. The rearrangement links TRBV19 to TRBJ2-1, with 7 bases aligning to TRBD1. The germline V gene encodes CDR1 LNHDA and CDR2 SQIVND (reference sequence). The CDR3 has 13 residues. J gave up 5 bases and V 7 bases, and 5 bases lay outside the gene matches. Here the CDR3 DNA reads TGTGCCAGTACCACGGGACAGAACAATGAGCAGTTCTTC. This translates into CASTTGQNNEQFF. The full variable domain, its missing parts supplied by reference TRBV19 and TRBJ2-1, is DGGITQSPKYLFRKEGQNVTLSCEQNLNHDAMYWYRQDPGQGLRLIYYSQIVNDFQKGDIAEGYSVSREKKESFPLTVTSAQKNPTAFYLCASTTGQNNEQFFGPGTRLTVL.

Turning to this clonotype: A much bigger clone sits one base away, suggesting this may be a read error. The rearrangement uses TRBV14 and TRBJ1-1; D perhaps matches TRBD1 (5 bases). The germline V gene encodes CDR1 SGHDN and CDR2 FVKESK. This CDR3 spans 18 amino acids. Trimming took 1 base from V and 0 from J, leaving 18 bases between them. The CDR3 DNA reads as TGTGCCAGCAGCCAAGGTTATGGGGGAAGTAAAGTGAACACTGAAGCTTTCTTT. Translated: CASSQGYGGSKVNTEAFF. Filled out from reference TRBV14 and TRBJ1-1, the complete variable domain reads EAGVTQFPSHSVIEKGQTVTLRCDPISGHDNLYWYRRVMGKEIKFLLHFVKESKQDESGMPNNRFLAERTGGTYSTLKVQPAELEDSGVYFCASSQGYGGSKVNTEAFFGQGTRLTVV.